This T cell receptor beta chain stems from a study of T cells after yellow fever vaccination. Overall study results and limits: Reappearance after the booster was observed for most primary-vaccination clones (roughly 97% CD4, about 85% CD8). Abundant clonotypes from the bulk population could have been carried over as contaminants into FACS-sorted repertoires.

Via MiXCR, TCRdb re-called the 5' RACE reads, giving one row per CDR3 protein. Seen here are 200,000 to 300,000 distinct CDR3 sequences, roughly 13% observed once, and the top ten hold about 0.54%. Germline V lookup: CDR1 SGHRS, CDR2 YFSETQ. This CDR3 spans 14 amino acids. The junction had 12 bases not matched to a gene; V was cut back by 4 bases and J by 9 bases. Concerning this clonotype: What it recognizes is unknown.

The receptor was isolated from a man aged 25-45 years who received the YFV17D yellow fever vaccine. This chain uses TRBV5-1 with TRBJ1-1; 7 nucleotides agree with TRBD1. Sequences were derived from CD4+ T cells sorted from PBMCs, sampled 45 days after the yellow fever booster vaccination. This chain's CDR3 is CASSANTGASKAFF. The CDR3 nucleotides read TGCGCCAGCAGCGCGAACACAGGGGCTTCTAAAGCTTTCTTT.